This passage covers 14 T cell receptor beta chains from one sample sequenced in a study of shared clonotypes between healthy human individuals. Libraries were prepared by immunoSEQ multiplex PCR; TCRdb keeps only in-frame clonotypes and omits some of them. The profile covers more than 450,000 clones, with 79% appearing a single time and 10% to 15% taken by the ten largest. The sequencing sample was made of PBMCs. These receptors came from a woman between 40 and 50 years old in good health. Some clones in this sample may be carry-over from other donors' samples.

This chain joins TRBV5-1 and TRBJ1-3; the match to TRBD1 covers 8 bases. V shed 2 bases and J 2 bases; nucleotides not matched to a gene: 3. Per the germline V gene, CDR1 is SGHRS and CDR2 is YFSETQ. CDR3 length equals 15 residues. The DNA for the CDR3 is TGCGCCAGCAGCTTTCAGGGGGCCCCTGGAAACACCATATATTTT. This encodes CASSFQGAPGNTIYF.

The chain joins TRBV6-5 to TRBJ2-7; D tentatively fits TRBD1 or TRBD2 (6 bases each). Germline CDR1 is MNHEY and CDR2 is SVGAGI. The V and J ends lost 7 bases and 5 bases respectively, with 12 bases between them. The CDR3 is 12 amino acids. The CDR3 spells CASNGGLHEQYF. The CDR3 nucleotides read TGTGCCAGCAATGGGGGGCTACACGAGCAGTACTTC.

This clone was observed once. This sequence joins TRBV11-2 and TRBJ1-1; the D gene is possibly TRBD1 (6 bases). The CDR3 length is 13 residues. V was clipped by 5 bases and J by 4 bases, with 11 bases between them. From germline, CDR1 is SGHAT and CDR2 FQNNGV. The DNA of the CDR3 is TGTGCCAGCAGCCACAGGGAGATCACTGAAGCTTTCTTT. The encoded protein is CASSHREITEAFF.

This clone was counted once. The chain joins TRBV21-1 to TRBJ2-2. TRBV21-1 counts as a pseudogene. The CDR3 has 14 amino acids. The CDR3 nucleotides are TGTGCCAGCAGCAAAGTTCTTTGCCCCGGGGAGCTGTTTTTT. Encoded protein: CASSKVLCPGELFF.

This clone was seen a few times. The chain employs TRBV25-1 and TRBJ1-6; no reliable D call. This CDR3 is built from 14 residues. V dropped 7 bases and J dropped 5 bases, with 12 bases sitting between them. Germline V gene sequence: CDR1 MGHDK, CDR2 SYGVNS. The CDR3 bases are TGTGCCAGCAAAGGCCTCGGCGATAATTCACCCCTCCACTTT. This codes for CASKGLGDNSPLHF.

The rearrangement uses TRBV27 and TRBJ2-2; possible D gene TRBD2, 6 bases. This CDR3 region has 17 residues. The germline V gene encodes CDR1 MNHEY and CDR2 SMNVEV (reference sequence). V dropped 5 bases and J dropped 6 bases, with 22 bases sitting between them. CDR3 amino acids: CASSPEWRLDSAGELFF. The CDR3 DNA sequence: TGTGCCAGCAGTCCCGAGTGGAGACTAGACTCCGCCGGGGAGCTGTTTTTT.

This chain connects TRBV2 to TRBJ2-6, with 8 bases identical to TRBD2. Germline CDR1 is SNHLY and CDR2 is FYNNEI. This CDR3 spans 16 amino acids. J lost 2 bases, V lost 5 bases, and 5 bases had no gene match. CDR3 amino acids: CASSPLGRAGANVLTF. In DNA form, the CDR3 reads TGTGCCAGCAGTCCCCTCGGGAGGGCTGGGGCCAACGTCCTGACTTTC.

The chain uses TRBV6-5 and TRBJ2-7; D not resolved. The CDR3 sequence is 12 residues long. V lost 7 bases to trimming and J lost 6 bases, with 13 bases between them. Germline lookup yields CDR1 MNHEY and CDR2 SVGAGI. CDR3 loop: CASTTDRSEQYF. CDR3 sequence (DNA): TGTGCCAGCACAACAGATCGGTCCGAGCAGTACTTC.

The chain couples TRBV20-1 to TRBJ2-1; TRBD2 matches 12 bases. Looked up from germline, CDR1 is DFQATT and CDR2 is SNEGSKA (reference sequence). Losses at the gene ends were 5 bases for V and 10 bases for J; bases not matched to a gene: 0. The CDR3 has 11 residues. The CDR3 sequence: CSAGTSGEQFF. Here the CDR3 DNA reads TGCAGTGCTGGGACTAGCGGGGAGCAGTTCTTC.

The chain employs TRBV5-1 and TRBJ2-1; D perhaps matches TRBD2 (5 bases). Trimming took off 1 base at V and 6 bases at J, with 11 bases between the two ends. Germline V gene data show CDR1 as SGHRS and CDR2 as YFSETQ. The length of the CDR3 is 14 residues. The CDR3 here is CASSLQEVRNEQFF. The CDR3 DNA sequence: TGCGCCAGCAGCTTGCAGGAGGTCCGCAATGAGCAGTTCTTC.

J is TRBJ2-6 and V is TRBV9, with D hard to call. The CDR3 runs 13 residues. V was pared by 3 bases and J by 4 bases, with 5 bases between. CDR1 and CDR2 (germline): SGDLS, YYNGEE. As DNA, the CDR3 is TGTGCCAGCAGCGGATCCGGGGCCAACGTCCTGACTTTC. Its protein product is CASSGSGANVLTF.

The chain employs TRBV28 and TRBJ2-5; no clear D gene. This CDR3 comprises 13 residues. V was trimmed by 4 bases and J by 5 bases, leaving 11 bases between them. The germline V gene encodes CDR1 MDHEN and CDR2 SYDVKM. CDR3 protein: CASSSPPVETQYF. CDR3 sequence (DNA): TGTGCCAGCAGTTCGCCTCCAGTTGAGACCCAGTACTTC.

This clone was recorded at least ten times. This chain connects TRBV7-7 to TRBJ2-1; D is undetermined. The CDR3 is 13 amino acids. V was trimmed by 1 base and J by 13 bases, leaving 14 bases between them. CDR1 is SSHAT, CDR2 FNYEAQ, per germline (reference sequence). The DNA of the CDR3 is TGTGCCAGCAGCTTAGAGTCGTCCTCGAACCAGTTCTTC. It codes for CASSLESSSNQFF.

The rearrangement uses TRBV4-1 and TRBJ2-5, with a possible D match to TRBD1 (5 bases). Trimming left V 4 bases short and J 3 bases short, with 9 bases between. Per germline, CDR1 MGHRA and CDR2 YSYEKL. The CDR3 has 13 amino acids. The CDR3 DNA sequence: TGCGCCAGCAGCCTGACAGCCAAAGAGACCCAGTACTTC. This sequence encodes CASSLTAKETQYF.